The T cell receptor beta chain under discussion was sequenced for a study of vaccination and CD4 T cells after COVID-19. Background on the study: The convalescent population consisted of six males and four females, two of whom were of Hispanic ethnicity. The authors used overlapping spike peptides from SARS-CoV-2, HCoV-NL63, HCoV-OC43 and HCoV-229E to stimulate cells.

The CDR3 is made up of 16 amino acids. The ends lost 8 bases at V and 3 bases at J; junction bases unmatched: 10. CDR1 LNHDA and CDR2 SQIVND come from the germline V gene (reference sequence). An Oncomine TCR Beta short-read assay was used to sequence the DNA from cultured CD4+ T cells. Extraction of genomic DNA was performed on cultured CD4+ T cells. MiXCR was run by TCRdb on the PCR reads, yielding one entry per CDR3 protein. Of around 3,900 distinct CDR3 sequences in the sample, around 20% are singletons; the top ten hold about 20%. As regards this clonotype: What it recognizes is unknown.

Treatment reported: approximately 9-day PBMC culture with coronavirus spike peptide pools or control peptides (ViraFEST assay). In the ViraFEST assay, peptide-pool expansion preceded TCR sequencing of expanded clonotypes. The rearrangement uses TRBV19 and TRBJ1-3, with 10 positions matching TRBD1. The sequence was obtained from a human donor who had recovered from COVID-19. Sequencing was carried out using CD4+ T cells from blood, cultured in vitro. DNA of the CDR3: TGTGCCAGTGGCCGGGACAGGGGTTTCGGTGGAAACACCATATATTTT. Translating it yields CASGRDRGFGGNTIYF.